This T cell receptor beta chain was documented in a study of OX40 agonist ivuxolimab in advanced cancers. Overall study: Each patient was given ivuxolimab into a vein every 2 weeks, at 0.01 to 10 mg/kg. Study-level points and caveats: Antigen specificity of clonally expanded peripheral T cells was not established. Expanded clones belonging to CD8+ T cells outnumbered, on average, those of CD4+.

As concerns this clone: The antigen remains unidentified.

TCRdb keeps only in-frame clones here, not all; method: immunoSEQ multiplex PCR. Among about 49,000 clones listed, nearly 80% were seen once. Germline values: CDR1 SGHNT, CDR2 YENEEA. This CDR3 has 13 residues. Trimming cost V 4 bases and J 6 bases, with 12 bases left between them. The clonotype originates from an adult with an advanced solid tumor such as melanoma, head and neck, liver or kidney cancer. The rearrangement links TRBV11-3 to TRBJ1-1; D ambiguous. The sample in question was CD4+ or CD8+ T cells sorted from blood, obtained in a trial of the OX40 agonist ivuxolimab. The CDR3 coding sequence is TGTGCCAGCAGCTCGCGTCAGTCTGCTGAAGCTTTCTTT. It translates to CASSSRQSAEAFF.